This entry features one TCR beta chain sequence. Its target is unknown. The treatment: 15 Gy SBRT to primary tumor, nephrectomy 4 weeks later. Nephrectomy followed 15 Gy stereotactic body radiation by 4 weeks. TCRdb keeps only in-frame clones here, not all; method: immunoSEQ multiplex PCR. The sample carries about 15,000 clones, 50% to 75% recorded once. Trimming removed 1 base from V and 4 bases from J, with 5 bases in between. Germline V gene data show CDR1 as SGHVS and CDR2 as FNYEAQ. This CDR3 has 13 amino acids. These data come from a study of radiation and T cells in renal cell carcinoma. Whole-study findings and limits: Irradiated tumors held more dominant CDR3 motifs than control tumors. In nephrectomy-only tumors, top 100 clonotypes averaged roughly 45%, versus approximately 54% irradiated. Pretreatment tumor biopsies were lacking, so baseline clonotypes are unknown.

Sample: tumor tissue, taken from a patient whose treatment included radiotherapy and nephrectomy. The chain couples TRBV7-6 to TRBJ1-5; D not resolved. The receptor was isolated from a woman in her sixties or seventies with renal cell carcinoma. DNA of the CDR3: TGTGCCAGCAGCTTAGGACAAAATCAGCCCCAGCATTTT. Translation: CASSLGQNQPQHF.